This T cell receptor (beta chain) was recorded in a study of T cells after yellow fever vaccination. This clonotype was found a few times. Its antigen is not known. Findings and limits, study-wide: A secondary response was less intense yet reached its peak sooner, at day 5 versus 15.

A process of 5'RACE template switching, which added a universal primer site and UMIs, was used to make TCR cDNA. TCRdb fed the 5' RACE reads into MiXCR, producing one record per CDR3 protein. The sample shows 230,000 or so distinct CDR3 sequences, roughly 6.8% of them seen only once. Sequencing used CD4+ T cells sorted from PBMCs, obtained on the day of the yellow fever booster vaccination. This TCR was sampled from a young man who received the YFV17D yellow fever vaccine.

The CDR3 loop is CASIKGTGKDSNQPQHF. The CDR3 DNA reads TGTGCCAGCATCAAGGGGACAGGGAAAGATAGCAATCAGCCCCAGCATTTT. This rearrangement joins TRBV6-1 to TRBJ1-5, with 9 bases fitting TRBD1. The germline V gene encodes CDR1 MNHNS and CDR2 SASEGT. The J segment lost 0 bases and the V segment lost 7 bases, leaving 10 bases of the junction unmatched. This CDR3 has 17 amino acids.